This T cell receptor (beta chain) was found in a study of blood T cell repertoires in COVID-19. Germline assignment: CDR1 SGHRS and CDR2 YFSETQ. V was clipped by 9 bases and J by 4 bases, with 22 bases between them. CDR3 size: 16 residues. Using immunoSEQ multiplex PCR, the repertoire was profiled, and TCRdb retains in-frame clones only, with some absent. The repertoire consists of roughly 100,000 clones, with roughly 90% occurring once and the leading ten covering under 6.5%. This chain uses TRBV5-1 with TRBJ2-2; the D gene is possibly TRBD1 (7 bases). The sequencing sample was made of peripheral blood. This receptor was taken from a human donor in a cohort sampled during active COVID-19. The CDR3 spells CANRGPGLGSTGELFF. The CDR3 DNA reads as TGCGCCAACAGGGGACCGGGACTGGGATCCACCGGGGAGCTGTTTTTT.